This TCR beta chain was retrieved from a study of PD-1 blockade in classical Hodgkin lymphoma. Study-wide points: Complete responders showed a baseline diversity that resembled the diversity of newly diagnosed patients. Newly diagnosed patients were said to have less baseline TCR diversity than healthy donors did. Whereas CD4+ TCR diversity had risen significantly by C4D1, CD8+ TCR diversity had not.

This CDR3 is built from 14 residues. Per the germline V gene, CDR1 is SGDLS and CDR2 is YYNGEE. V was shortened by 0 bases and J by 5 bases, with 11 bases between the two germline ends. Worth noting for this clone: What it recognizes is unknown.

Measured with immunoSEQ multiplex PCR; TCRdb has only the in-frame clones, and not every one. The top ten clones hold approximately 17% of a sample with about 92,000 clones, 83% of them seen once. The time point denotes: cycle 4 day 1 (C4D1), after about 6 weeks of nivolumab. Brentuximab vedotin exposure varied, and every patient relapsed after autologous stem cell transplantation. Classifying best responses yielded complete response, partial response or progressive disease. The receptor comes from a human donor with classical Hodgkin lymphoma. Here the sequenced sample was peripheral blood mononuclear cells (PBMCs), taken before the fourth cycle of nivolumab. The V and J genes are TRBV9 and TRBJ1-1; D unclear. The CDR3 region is CASSVAGYTTEAFF. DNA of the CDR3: TGTGCCAGCAGCGTAGCTGGGTACACGACTGAAGCTTTCTTT.